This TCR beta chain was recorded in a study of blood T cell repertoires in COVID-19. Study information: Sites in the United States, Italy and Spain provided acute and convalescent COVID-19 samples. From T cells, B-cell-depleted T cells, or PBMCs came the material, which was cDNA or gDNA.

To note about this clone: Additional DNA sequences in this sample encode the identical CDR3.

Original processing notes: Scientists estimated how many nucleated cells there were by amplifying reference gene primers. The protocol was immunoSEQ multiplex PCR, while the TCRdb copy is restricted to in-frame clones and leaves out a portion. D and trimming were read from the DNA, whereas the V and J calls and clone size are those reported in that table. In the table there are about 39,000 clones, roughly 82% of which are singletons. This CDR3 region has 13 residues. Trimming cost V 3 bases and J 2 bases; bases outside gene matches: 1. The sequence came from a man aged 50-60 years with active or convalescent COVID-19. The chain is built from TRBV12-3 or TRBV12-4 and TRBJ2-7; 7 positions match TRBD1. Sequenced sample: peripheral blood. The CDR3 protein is CASSLGQTYEQYF. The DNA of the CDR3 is TGTGCCAGCAGTTTGGGACAGACCTACGAGCAGTACTTC.